Below are 19 T cell receptor beta chains sequenced from a single sample in a study of blood T cells in healthy people across ages. A second about 7 to 12 cycle PCR used barcoded and J-beta primers. TCRdb used MiXCR to reprocess the 5' RACE reads, holding one entry per CDR3 protein. There are approximately 1,100,000 distinct CDR3 sequences in the sample; 45% occur only once, and approximately 17% lies in the top ten. Sequencing input: blood. All receptors come from a woman in her sixties or seventies in good health.

CDR3 residues: CASSLESGTGYNQPQHF. The CDR3 DNA is TGTGCCAGCAGTTTAGAGTCCGGGACAGGGTATAATCAGCCCCAGCATTTT. The chain joins TRBV12-3 or TRBV12-4 to TRBJ1-5, with 9 bases identical to TRBD1. The trim removed 1 base at V and 4 bases at J, leaving 8 bases unmatched. The CDR3 extends over 17 amino acids.

V usage is TRBV14 and J usage is TRBJ1-2; no clear D. There are 15 residues in the CDR3. Trimming removed 2 bases from V and 5 bases from J, with 15 bases in between. The germline V gene has CDR1 SGHDN and CDR2 FVKESK. The CDR3 region has the DNA TGTGCCAGCAGCCAATTCGGACCGGGAGGATATGGCTACACCTTC. Its protein product is CASSQFGPGGYGYTF.

The V and J genes are TRBV29-1 and TRBJ2-5, with D perhaps matching TRBD1 (5 bases). Looked up from germline, CDR1 is SQVTM and CDR2 is ANQGSEA. There are 13 residues in the CDR3. V was clipped by 3 bases and J by 4 bases, with 12 bases between them. The CDR3 DNA reads TGCAGCGTTGAGGGCAGGGCGTCAGAGACCCAGTACTTC. Its protein product is CSVEGRASETQYF.

This chain links TRBV28 with TRBJ1-1; unclear D gene. CDR3 length: 14 residues. Looked up from germline, CDR1 is MDHEN and CDR2 is SYDVKM. Trimming removed 5 bases from V and 5 bases from J, with 15 bases in between. Here the CDR3 reads CASSLGRDQTEAFF. The DNA for the CDR3 is TGTGCCAGCAGTCTAGGACGGGATCAAACTGAAGCTTTCTTT.

The chain joins TRBV6-5 to TRBJ2-1, with 8 bases aligning to TRBD2. The J call is in doubt because the DNA end fits TRBJ2-7 better. CDR3 length: 15 residues. The germline V gene has CDR1 MNHEY and CDR2 SVGAGI. The CDR3 DNA reads TGTGCCAGCAGTTACTCGGGCGGGAGGAATAATGAGCAGTACTTC. Translating it yields CASSYSGGRNNEQYF.

This clonotype came up a few times. This sequence joins TRBV5-1 and TRBJ2-3; 8 bases are a match to TRBD2. The CDR3 is made up of 16 amino acids. The germline V gene encodes CDR1 SGHRS and CDR2 YFSETQ. The junction had 7 bases not matched to a gene; V was cut back by 0 bases and J by 4 bases. The CDR3 protein is CASSLAEGTSADTQYF. CDR3 nucleotides: TGCGCCAGCAGCTTGGCCGAAGGGACTAGTGCAGATACGCAGTATTTT.

The V and J genes are TRBV5-6 and TRBJ2-7; TRBD2 matches 9 bases. The junction had 6 bases not matched to a gene; V was cut back by 0 bases and J by 2 bases. Looked up from germline, CDR1 is SGHDT and CDR2 is YYEEEE. The CDR3 has 16 residues. CDR3 sequence (DNA): TGTGCCAGCAGCTTGGGGGCTAGCGGGATGGCCTACGAGCAGTACTTC. Translating it yields CASSLGASGMAYEQYF.

The rearrangement uses TRBV27 and TRBJ2-7; either TRBD1 or TRBD2 may supply D (6 bases each). Per germline, CDR1 MNHEY and CDR2 SMNVEV (reference sequence). CDR3 length: 14 residues. V was shortened by 7 bases and J by 0 bases, with 13 bases between the two germline ends. CDR3 nucleotides: TGTGCCAGCAAGGACGGGGGCCACTCCTACGAGCAGTACTTC. Translating gives CASKDGGHSYEQYF.

The J gene is TRBJ2-1, the V gene TRBV20-1; TRBD2 aligns across 9 bases. Germline values: CDR1 DFQATT, CDR2 SNEGSKA (reference sequence). The CDR3 consists of 13 residues. With 3 bases clipped from V and 9 bases from J, the junction kept 6 bases outside the gene matches. The CDR3 coding sequence is TGCAGTGCTAGTGGCGGGAGGGCCAGTGAGCAGTTCTTC. Protein sequence: CSASGGRASEQFF.

Only a few counts were recorded for this clonotype. The chain combines TRBV6-5 with TRBJ2-3, with 11 bases matching TRBD2. This CDR3 has 18 amino acids. Germline V gives CDR1 MNHEY, CDR2 SVGAGI. Losses at the gene ends were 1 base for V and 2 bases for J; bases not matched to a gene: 8. The CDR3 region has the DNA TGTGCCAGCAGTTACTTACTAGGACTAGCGGGTCTCACAGATACGCAGTATTTT. Protein product: CASSYLLGLAGLTDTQYF.

A remark on this clonotype: At one end the junction does not follow the germline gene, possibly because of a read error. This sequence joins TRBV20-1 and TRBJ1-5, with 10 positions matching TRBD1. Germline lookup yields CDR1 DFQATT and CDR2 SNEGSKA (reference sequence). The CDR3 runs to 14 residues. Here the CDR3 reads CSARDGQGVQPRHF. CDR3 sequence (DNA): TGCAGTGCTAGAGACGGACAGGGGGTACAGCCCCGGCATTTT.

Only a few counts were recorded for this clonotype. The V gene is TRBV20-1, the J gene TRBJ2-5; 8 bases align to TRBD1. The DNA end is a closer match to TRBJ2-7, so the J assignment may be wrong. Germline V lookup: CDR1 DFQATT, CDR2 SNEGSKA (reference sequence). CDR3 length: 13 amino acids. The CDR3 loop reads CSARGTGRNEQYF. The CDR3, as DNA: TGCAGTGCTAGAGGGACAGGGAGAAACGAGCAGTACTTC.

V is TRBV14 and J is TRBJ1-5; D gene ambiguous. Trimming cost V 0 bases and J 0 bases, with 24 bases left between them. This CDR3 is built from 21 residues. Germline V gene lookup returns CDR1 SGHDN and CDR2 FVKESK. The CDR3 nucleotides read TGTGCCAGCAGCCAAGATCCTGGGCGAGGTTCGGATCCTAATAGCAATCAGCCCCAGCATTTT. It is translated as CASSQDPGRGSDPNSNQPQHF.

The chain couples TRBV27 to TRBJ2-2; 8 positions match TRBD1. Germline-derived CDR1 and CDR2 are MNHEY and SMNVEV (reference sequence). The CDR3 runs to 12 residues. J was trimmed by 12 bases and V by 2 bases; bases with no gene match: 2. This chain's CDR3 is CASSLPGGKLFF. The CDR3 bases are TGTGCCAGCAGTTTACCAGGGGGCAAGCTGTTTTTT.

This CDR3 is CASSGLAGMGTQYF. The CDR3 DNA follows: TGTGCCAGCAGCGGGCTAGCGGGAATGGGTACGCAGTATTTT. This chain links TRBV25-1 with TRBJ2-3, with 9 bases that match TRBD2. Germline lookup yields CDR1 MGHDK and CDR2 SYGVNS. V gave up 6 bases and J gave up 8 bases; unmatched junction bases: 9. The CDR3 contains 14 residues.

In its sample, this clonotype was seen once. The CDR3 reads CASSQTGTRDSPLHF. CDR3 in DNA: TGTGCCAGCAGCCAAACCGGGACAAGGGATTCACCCCTCCACTTT. The chain has TRBV3-1 and TRBJ1-6; D possibly corresponds to TRBD1 (6 bases). The CDR3 is 15 residues long. Trimming shortened V by 2 bases and J by 8 bases, and 13 bases separated the two germline ends. CDR1 LGHDT and CDR2 YNNKEL come from the germline V gene (reference sequence).

The chain has TRBV5-1 and TRBJ2-1; D is undetermined. CDR1 and CDR2 from the germline V gene are SGHRS and YFSETQ. The CDR3 is 11 amino acids. V was cut by 3 bases and J by 8 bases, with 6 bases left in between. This CDR3 is CASSSADEQFF. The CDR3 bases are TGCGCCAGCAGCTCAGCCGATGAGCAGTTCTTC.

A word on this clonotype: Relative to the germline gene, one junction end is altered; a read error may explain this. The chain recombines TRBV7-9 with TRBJ2-1; a possible D gene is TRBD2 (6 bases). The CDR3 length is 15 residues. The germline V gene encodes CDR1 SEHNR and CDR2 FQNEAQ (reference sequence). The CDR3 reads CASIGGNPSHNEQFF. CDR3 DNA: TGTGCCAGCATCGGGGGAAACCCCTCCCACAATGAGCAGTTCTTC.

The rearrangement links TRBV5-1 to TRBJ2-7; D is unresolved. V lost 3 bases and J lost 0, with 13 bases in between. This CDR3 has 15 amino acids. Germline CDR1 reads SGHRS; CDR2 reads YFSETQ. For the CDR3, the DNA is TGCGCCAGCAGCTATTTGACCGATGCCTCCTACGAGCAGTACTTC. It encodes CASSYLTDASYEQYF.